The TCR beta chain under discussion was sequenced for a study of identifying expanded T cells in peripheral blood. During the collection period, no donor immune events like infections were recorded. TCRdb's copy holds only in-frame clones and misses some; the assay was immunoSEQ multiplex PCR. The sample has 120,000 or so clones; around four fifths are singletons. Points on this clone: Antigen specificity is unknown.

Study observations and caveats: Variance in clone template counts between approximately two-week samples significantly increased with total template count across all healthy donors.

V was clipped by 3 bases and J by 0 bases, with 9 bases between them. The CDR3 has 15 amino acids. Looked up from germline, CDR1 is SNHLY and CDR2 is FYNNEI. The chain has TRBV2 and TRBJ1-5; the D is unclear. This TCR was recovered from a person aged 18 to 70 in good health. Input material: blood. The CDR3 loop is CASSDEQHSNQPQHF. The CDR3 DNA sequence: TGTGCCAGCAGTGACGAACAGCATAGCAATCAGCCCCAGCATTTT.